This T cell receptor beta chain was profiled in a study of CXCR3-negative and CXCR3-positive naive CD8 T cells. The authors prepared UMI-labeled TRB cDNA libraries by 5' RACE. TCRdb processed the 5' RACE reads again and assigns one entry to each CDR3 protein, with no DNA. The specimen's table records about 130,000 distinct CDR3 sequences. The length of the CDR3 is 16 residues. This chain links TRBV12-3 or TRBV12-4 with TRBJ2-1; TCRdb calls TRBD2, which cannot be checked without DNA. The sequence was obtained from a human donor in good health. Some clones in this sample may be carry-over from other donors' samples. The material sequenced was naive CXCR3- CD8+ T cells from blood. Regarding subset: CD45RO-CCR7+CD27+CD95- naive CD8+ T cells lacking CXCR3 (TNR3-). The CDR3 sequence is CASSSQGRGTDNEQFF.